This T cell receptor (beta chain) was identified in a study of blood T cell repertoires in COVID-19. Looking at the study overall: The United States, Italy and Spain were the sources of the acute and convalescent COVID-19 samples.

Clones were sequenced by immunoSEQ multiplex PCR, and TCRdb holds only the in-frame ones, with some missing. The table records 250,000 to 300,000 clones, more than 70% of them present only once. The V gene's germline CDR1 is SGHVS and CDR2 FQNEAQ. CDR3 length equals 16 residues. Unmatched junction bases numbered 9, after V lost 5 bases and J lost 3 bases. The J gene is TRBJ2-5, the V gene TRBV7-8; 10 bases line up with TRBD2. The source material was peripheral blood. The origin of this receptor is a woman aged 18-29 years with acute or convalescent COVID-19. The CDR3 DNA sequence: TGTGCCAGCAGCCCCCGCCTAGCGGGAGCTAAAGAGACCCAGTACTTC. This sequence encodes CASSPRLAGAKETQYF.